This is a list of T cell receptor beta chains from one sample in a study of blood T cell repertoires in COVID-19. Produced via immunoSEQ multiplex PCR; TCRdb's table is partial and in-frame only. The table lists roughly 200,000 clones, roughly 83% of them singletons. Source material: PBMCs or T cells enriched from blood (not recorded which). These receptors were collected from a woman aged 30 to 39 who had recovered from COVID-19. CDR3s include the opening cysteine and the closing phenylalanine or tryptophan. The order of the fields is CDR3 protein, CDR3 DNA, V gene, J gene, clone size, D gene. The D gene is left open where the match is weak. Clone size is shown for a subset of rows, as once, few, many or a class of expanded clone.

CASSPYGEQFF	TGTGCCAGCAGCCCTTACGGTGAGCAGTTCTTC	TRBV2	TRBJ2-1	-	-
CAWRIHTTGVLRPIHESTGGEQYF	TGTGCCTGGAGGATACACACCACAGGGGTTCTCCGGCCCATCCATGAGTCAACCGGGGGCGAGCAGTACTTC	TRBV30	TRBJ2-7	medium-sized	-
CATSDLRGQGPETQYF	TGTGCCACCAGTGATTTGCGGGGACAGGGACCAGAGACCCAGTACTTC	TRBV24-1	TRBJ2-5	-	TRBD1
CASNGGDYEQYF	TGTGCCAGCAACGGGGGAGACTACGAGCAGTACTTC	TRBV2	TRBJ2-7	few	-
CASSQSSSYEQYF	TGTGCCAGCTCACAAAGTAGCTCCTACGAGCAGTACTTC	TRBV18	TRBJ2-7	-	-
CASSMTGRGTDTQYF	TGTGCCAGCAGTATGACAGGGCGGGGCACAGATACGCAGTATTTT	TRBV28	TRBJ2-3	-	TRBD1
CSVITSYEQYF	TGCAGCGTTATCACCAGCTACGAGCAGTACTTC	TRBV29-1	TRBJ2-7	once	-
CASNPRGGGDNSPLHF	TGTGCCAGCAACCCCCGAGGGGGGGGTGATAATTCACCCCTCCACTTT	TRBV5-5	TRBJ1-6	-	-
CASSLLSGQDQPQHF	TGTGCCAGCAGTTTATTGTCAGGTCAGGATCAGCCCCAGCATTTT	TRBV28	TRBJ1-5	-	-
CASSQGPFLAVSTDTQYF	TGCGCCAGCAGCCAAGGCCCCTTCCTAGCGGTTAGCACAGATACGCAGTATTTT	TRBV4-1	TRBJ2-3	once	TRBD2
CASSGSGSGVYEQYF	TGCGCCAGCTCGGGGAGCGGGAGCGGGGTCTACGAGCAGTACTTC	TRBV4-1	TRBJ2-7	-	TRBD2
CASSATGIQPQHF	TGTGCCAGCAGTGCTACAGGGATTCAGCCCCAGCATTTT	TRBV25-1	TRBJ1-5	few	-
CASSLAGSDYNEQFF	TGCGCCAGCAGCCTAGCGGGCTCCGATTACAATGAGCAGTTCTTC	TRBV5-1	TRBJ2-1	-	TRBD2
CAISESKWEAAEQFF	TGTGCCATCAGTGAGTCGAAGTGGGAGGCCGCGGAGCAGTTCTTC	TRBV10-3	TRBJ2-1	-	-
CASTPTGTGGEKLFF	TGCGCCAGCACCCCCACCGGGACAGGGGGTGAAAAACTGTTTTTT	TRBV5-1	TRBJ1-4	-	TRBD1
CASSSLDRGYNQPQHF	TGTGCCAGCAGTTCTCTGGACAGGGGGTATAATCAGCCCCAGCATTTT	TRBV6-6	TRBJ1-5	once	TRBD1
CASTSSTDTQYF	TGTGCCAGTACGTCTAGCACAGATACGCAGTATTTT	TRBV19	TRBJ2-3	few	-
CASNERGLARKETQYF	TGTGCCAGCAACGAGCGAGGACTAGCCAGAAAAGAGACCCAGTACTTC	TRBV2	TRBJ2-5	-	TRBD2
CATSAGGRTEAFF	TGTGCCACCAGTGCAGGGGGTAGGACTGAAGCTTTCTTT	TRBV24-1	TRBJ1-1	-	TRBD1
CASSLLSTGTGFDEQFF	TGTGCCAGCAGTCTACTAAGCACCGGGACAGGGTTCGATGAGCAGTTCTTC	TRBV27	TRBJ2-1	-	TRBD1
CASSIFGRGRESGNTIYF	TGTGCCAGTAGTATTTTCGGCAGAGGGAGAGAATCTGGAAACACCATATATTTT	TRBV19	TRBJ1-3	once	-
CASSPDRMNTEAFF	TGTGCCAGCAGTCCGGACAGAATGAACACTGAAGCTTTCTTT	TRBV27	TRBJ1-1	once	-
CASSRNQQGNEQFF	TGCGCCAGCAGCCGGAATCAACAGGGGAATGAGCAGTTCTTC	TRBV4-1	TRBJ2-1	-	TRBD1